The present TCR beta chain was sequenced within a study of blood T cell repertoires in COVID-19. The CDR3 extends over 13 amino acids. CDR1 SEHNR and CDR2 FQNEAQ come from the germline V gene (reference sequence). With 1 base removed from V and 5 bases from J, the gap between germline ends came to 6 bases. Some clones are missing from TCRdb's copy, which holds only in-frame ones; the method was immunoSEQ multiplex PCR. Altogether about 400,000 clones are present, about 87% being singletons, with the ten largest covering around 2%. Concerning this clone itself: Other DNA sequences of this sample code for an identical CDR3.

The chain carries TRBV7-9 and TRBJ1-5; D gene unclear. Material: PBMCs or T cells enriched from blood (not recorded which). This receptor was taken from a man aged 35 to 55 in a cohort exposed to, infected with or recovered from COVID-19 (not recorded which). CDR3 sequence (DNA): TGTGCCAGCAGCTTAGGTCAGGATCAGCCCCAGCATTTT. It yields the protein CASSLGQDQPQHF.